This T cell receptor (beta chain) derives from a study of blood T cell repertoires in COVID-19. In the study overall: Sites in the United States, Italy and Spain provided acute and convalescent COVID-19 samples. PBMCs, B-cell-depleted T cells, or T cells were the source of the cDNA or gDNA that made up the material.

With 4 bases removed from V and 0 bases from J, the gap between germline ends came to 10 bases. Per germline, CDR1 SQVTM and CDR2 ANQGSEA. The CDR3 is 13 residues long. Methods used by the authors: Amplified reference gene primers provided the basis for estimating nucleated cell counts. Using immunoSEQ multiplex PCR, the repertoire was profiled, and TCRdb retains in-frame clones only, with some absent. Clonal size and the V and J genes are those of that table, whereas D and trimming came from the DNA. The data contain 200,000 to 250,000 clones, roughly four fifths of them seen just once; the ten biggest clones take up approximately 3.5%.

Specimen: peripheral blood. This TCR derives from a woman under 30 with acute or convalescent COVID-19. V usage is TRBV29-1 and J usage is TRBJ2-7; D might be TRBD2 (6 bases). This CDR3 reads CSVAEGSSYEQYF. The CDR3 DNA sequence: TGCAGCGTTGCGGAGGGGTCCTCCTACGAGCAGTACTTC.